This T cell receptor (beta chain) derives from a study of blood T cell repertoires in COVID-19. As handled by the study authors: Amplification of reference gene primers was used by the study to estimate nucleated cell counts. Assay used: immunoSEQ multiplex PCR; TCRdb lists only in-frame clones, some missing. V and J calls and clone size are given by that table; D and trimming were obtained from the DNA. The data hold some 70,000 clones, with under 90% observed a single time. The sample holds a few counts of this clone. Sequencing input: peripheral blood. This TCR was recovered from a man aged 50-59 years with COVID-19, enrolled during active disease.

CDR3 nucleotides: TGTGCCAGCAGCTTGGGTGGGACAGATAAAGAGACCCAGTACTTC. As protein: CASSLGGTDKETQYF. The rearrangement links TRBV5-4 to TRBJ2-5; TRBD1 matches 7 bases. The junction had 5 bases not matched to a gene; V was cut back by 0 bases and J by 3 bases. Germline V gives CDR1 SGHNT, CDR2 YYREEE (reference sequence). The CDR3 sequence is 15 residues long. The complete variable domain, with remaining parts taken from reference TRBV5-4 and TRBJ2-5, reads ETGVTQSPTHLIKTRGQQVTLRCSSQSGHNTVSWYQQALGQGPQFIFQYYREEENGRGNFPPRFSGLQFPNYSSELNVNALELDDSALYLCASSLGGTDKETQYFGPGTRLLVL.